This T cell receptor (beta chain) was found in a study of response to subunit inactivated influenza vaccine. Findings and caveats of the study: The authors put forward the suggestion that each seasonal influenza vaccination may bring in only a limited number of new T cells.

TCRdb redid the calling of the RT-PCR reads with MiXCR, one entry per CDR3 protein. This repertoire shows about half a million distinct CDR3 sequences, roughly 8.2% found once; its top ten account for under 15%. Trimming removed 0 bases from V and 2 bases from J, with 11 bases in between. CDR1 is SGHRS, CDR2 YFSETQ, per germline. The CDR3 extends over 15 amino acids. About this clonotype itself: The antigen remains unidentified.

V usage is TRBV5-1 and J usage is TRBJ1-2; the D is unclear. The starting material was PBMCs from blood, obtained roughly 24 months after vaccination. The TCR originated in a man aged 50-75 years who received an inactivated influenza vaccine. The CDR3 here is CASSLGAEINYGYTF. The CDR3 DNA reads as TGCGCCAGCAGCTTGGGTGCAGAGATCAACTATGGCTACACCTTC. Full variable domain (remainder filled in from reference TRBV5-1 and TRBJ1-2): KAGVTQTPRYLIKTRGQQVTLSCSPISGHRSVSWYQQTPGQGLQFLFEYFSETQRNKGNFPGRFSGRQFSNSRSEMNVSTLELGDSALYLCASSLGAEINYGYTFGSGTRLTVV.